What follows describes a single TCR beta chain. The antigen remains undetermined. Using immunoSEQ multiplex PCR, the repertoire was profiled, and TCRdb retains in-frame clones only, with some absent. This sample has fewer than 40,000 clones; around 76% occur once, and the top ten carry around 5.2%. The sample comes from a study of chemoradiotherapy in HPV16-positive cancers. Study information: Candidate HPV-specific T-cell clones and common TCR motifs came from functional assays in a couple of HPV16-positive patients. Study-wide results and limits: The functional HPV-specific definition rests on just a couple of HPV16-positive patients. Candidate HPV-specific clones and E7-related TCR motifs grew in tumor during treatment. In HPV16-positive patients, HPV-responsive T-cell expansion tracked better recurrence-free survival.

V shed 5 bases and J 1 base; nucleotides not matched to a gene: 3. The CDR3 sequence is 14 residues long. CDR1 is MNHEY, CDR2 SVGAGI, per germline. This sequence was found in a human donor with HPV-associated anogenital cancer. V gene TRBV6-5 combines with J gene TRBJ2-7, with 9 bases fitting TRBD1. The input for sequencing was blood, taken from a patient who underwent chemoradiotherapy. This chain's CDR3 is CASSGTGMSYEQYF. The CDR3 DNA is TGTGCCAGCAGTGGGACAGGGATGTCCTACGAGCAGTACTTC.